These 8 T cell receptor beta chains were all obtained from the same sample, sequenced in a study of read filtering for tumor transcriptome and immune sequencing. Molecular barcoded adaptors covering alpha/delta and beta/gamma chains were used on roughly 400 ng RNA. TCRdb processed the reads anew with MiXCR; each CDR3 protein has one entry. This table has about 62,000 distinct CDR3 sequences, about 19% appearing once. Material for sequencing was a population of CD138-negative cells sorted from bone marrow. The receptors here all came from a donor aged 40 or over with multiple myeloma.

Here the CDR3 reads CASSPGQGGSGNTIYF. The CDR3 nucleotides read TGTGCCAGCAGTCCAGGACAGGGAGGATCTGGAAACACCATATATTTT. J is TRBJ1-3 and V is TRBV6-5; 8 bases are a match to TRBD1. Germline CDR1 and CDR2: MNHEY and SVGAGI. Losses at the gene ends were 5 bases for V and 1 base for J; bases not matched to a gene: 7. The CDR3 covers 16 residues.

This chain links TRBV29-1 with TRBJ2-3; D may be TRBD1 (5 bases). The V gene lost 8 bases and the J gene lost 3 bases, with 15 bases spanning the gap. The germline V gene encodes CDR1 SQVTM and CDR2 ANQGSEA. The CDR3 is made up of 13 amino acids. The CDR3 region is CSFRKGNTDTQYF. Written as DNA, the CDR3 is TGCAGCTTCCGGAAGGGGAATACAGATACGCAGTATTTT.

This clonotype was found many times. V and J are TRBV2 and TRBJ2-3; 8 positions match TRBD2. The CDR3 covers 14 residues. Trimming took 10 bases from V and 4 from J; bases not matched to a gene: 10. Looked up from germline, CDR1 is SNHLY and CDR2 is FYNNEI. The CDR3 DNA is TGTGCCACCCAACGGGGGGGGGCACCAGATACGCAGTATTTT. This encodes CATQRGGAPDTQYF.

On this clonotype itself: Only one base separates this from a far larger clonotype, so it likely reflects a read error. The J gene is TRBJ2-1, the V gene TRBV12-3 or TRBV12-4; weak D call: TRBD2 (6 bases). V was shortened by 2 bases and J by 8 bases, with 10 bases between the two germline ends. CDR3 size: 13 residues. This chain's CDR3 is CASSLTASDEQFF. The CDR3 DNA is TGTGCCAGCAGTTTAACAGCTAGCGATGAGCAGTTCTTC.

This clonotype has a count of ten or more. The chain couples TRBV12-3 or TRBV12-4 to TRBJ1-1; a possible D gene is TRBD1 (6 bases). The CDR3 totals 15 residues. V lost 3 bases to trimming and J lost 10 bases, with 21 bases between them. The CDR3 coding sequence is TGTGCCAGCAGTTTTTCGGGGGACACCTTCGTTGTAGCTTTCTTT. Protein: CASSFSGDTFVVAFF.

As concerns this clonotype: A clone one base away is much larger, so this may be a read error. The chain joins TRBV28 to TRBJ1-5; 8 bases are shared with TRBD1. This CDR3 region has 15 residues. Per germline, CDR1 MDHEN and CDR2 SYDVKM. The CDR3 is CASNTGGDSSQPQHF. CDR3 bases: TGTGCCAGCAACACAGGGGGAGATAGCAGTCAGCCCCAGCATTTT.

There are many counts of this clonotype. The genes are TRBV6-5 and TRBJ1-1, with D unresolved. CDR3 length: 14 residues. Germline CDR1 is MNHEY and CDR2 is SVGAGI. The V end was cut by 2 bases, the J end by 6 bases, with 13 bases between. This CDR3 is CASSYSSERAEAFF. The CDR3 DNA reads TGTGCCAGCAGTTACAGCTCCGAAAGGGCTGAAGCTTTCTTT.

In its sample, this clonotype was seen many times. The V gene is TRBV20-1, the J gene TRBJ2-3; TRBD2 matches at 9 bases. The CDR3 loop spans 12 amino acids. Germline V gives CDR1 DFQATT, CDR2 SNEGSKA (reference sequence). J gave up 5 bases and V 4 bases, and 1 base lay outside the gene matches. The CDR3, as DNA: TGCAGTGCTAAAGCGGGGGGAGATACGCAGTATTTT. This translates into CSAKAGGDTQYF.